The 25 T cell receptor beta chains below come from one sample, sequenced in a study of shared clonotypes between healthy human individuals. Profiled with immunoSEQ multiplex PCR; TCRdb holds only in-frame clones, not every one. This sample has 2 million to 2.5 million clones, with 85% to 95% found just once. Sequenced: naive CD4+ T cells from PBMCs. Regarding subset: CD45RA+ positively selected. These TCRs come from a young man in good health. Some clones in this sample may be carry-over from other donors' samples.

This clone has more than one count but fewer than ten. This chain joins TRBV28 and TRBJ1-5; tentative D call: TRBD1 (5 bases). The CDR3 spans 14 residues. V lost 6 bases and J lost 8, with 17 bases in between. CDR1 and CDR2 from the germline V gene are MDHEN and SYDVKM. DNA for the CDR3: TGTGCCAGCAGGCCCGGATTTGGGGGGGAGCCCCAGCATTTT. It codes for CASRPGFGGEPQHF.

This CDR3 is CASSAQGGLGTYEQYF. CDR3 sequence (DNA): TGTGCCAGCAGTGCCCAAGGGGGACTGGGTACCTACGAGCAGTACTTC. The chain couples TRBV6-1 to TRBJ2-7; D is possibly TRBD1 or TRBD2 (6 bases each). The CDR3 contains 16 residues. V was trimmed by 4 bases and J by 2 bases, leaving 18 bases between them. Germline V CDR1 and CDR2: MNHNS, SASEGT.

This clone was observed once. The CDR3 reads CASSKDGGTSGCPSTDTQYF. The DNA of the CDR3 is TGTGCCAGCAGCAAAGACGGGGGAACTAGCGGGTGTCCTTCCACAGATACGCAGTATTTT. This chain uses TRBV21-1 with TRBJ2-3; the D call in the table, TRBD2, was not verified against the DNA. TRBV21-1 is a pseudogene. This CDR3 region has 20 residues.

CDR3 residues: CATSRDLWGQGANEQYF. The CDR3 DNA is TGTGCCACCAGCAGAGATCTTTGGGGACAGGGGGCCAACGAGCAGTACTTC. V is TRBV15 and J is TRBJ2-7; 12 nucleotides match TRBD1. Germline V gives CDR1 LNHNV, CDR2 YYDKDF (reference sequence). Trimming removed 0 bases from V and 5 bases from J; junction bases left unmatched: 8. The CDR3 spans 17 residues.

This clone was seen just once. The rearrangement links TRBV7-8 to TRBJ2-7; 7 bases are a match to TRBD1. CDR1 and CDR2 (germline): SGHVS, FQNEAQ. CDR3 length: 14 amino acids. The ends lost 5 bases at V and 2 bases at J; junction bases unmatched: 6. The CDR3 DNA reads as TGTGCCAGCAGCCCAAGACAGGGCCCCTACGAGCAGTACTTC. It encodes CASSPRQGPYEQYF.

The chain employs TRBV5-1 and TRBJ2-1; D call uncertain. The CDR3 runs to 15 residues. Germline V gene sequence: CDR1 SGHRS, CDR2 YFSETQ. V gave up 0 bases and J gave up 9 bases, with 16 bases separating them. CDR3 sequence reads: CASSLDGPRVGEQFF. CDR3 DNA: TGCGCCAGCAGCTTGGATGGTCCCCGAGTCGGTGAGCAGTTCTTC.

In this sample, this clone turned up a few times. The V call is TRBV28, the J call TRBJ1-1; no reliable D call. The CDR3 runs to 12 residues. Germline lookup yields CDR1 MDHEN and CDR2 SYDVKM. V lost 8 bases, J lost 4 bases, and 11 bases lay in between. In nucleotides, the CDR3 is TGTGCCAGCTCATTCCAGATCACTGAAGCTTTCTTT. This encodes CASSFQITEAFF.

This clone was recorded once. This chain uses TRBV7-3 with TRBJ2-1; the match to TRBD2 covers 8 bases. The V gene end was trimmed by 1 base and the J gene end by 7 bases; junction bases not matched to a gene: 6. The CDR3 has 15 residues. Germline V gene sequence: CDR1 SGHTA, CDR2 FQGTGA. CDR3 sequence reads: CASSLNGLAGNEQFF. CDR3 coding DNA: TGTGCCAGCAGCTTAAATGGGTTAGCGGGGAATGAGCAGTTCTTC.

This chain connects TRBV2 to TRBJ2-6, with D hard to call. This CDR3 has 16 residues. Germline lookup yields CDR1 SNHLY and CDR2 FYNNEI. V shed 5 bases and J shed 0 bases, with 11 bases lying between them. CDR3: CASSTGRNSGANVLTF. CDR3 nucleotides: TGTGCCAGCAGTACTGGACGGAACTCTGGGGCCAACGTCCTGACTTTC.

Written as DNA, the CDR3 is TGTGCCAGCAGCCCCCCGAACAGGGTGAATTCACCCCTCCACTTT. Translation gives CASSPPNRVNSPLHF. V is TRBV28 and J is TRBJ1-6; tentatively, D is TRBD1 (6 bases). The V and J ends lost 6 bases and 7 bases respectively, with 16 bases between them. This CDR3 contains 15 residues. Germline V gene lookup returns CDR1 MDHEN and CDR2 SYDVKM.

CDR3 sequence reads: CASSLSGVRTSGELFF. CDR3 nucleotides: TGTGCCAGCAGTTTGTCGGGAGTGCGAACTTCCGGGGAGCTGTTTTTT. The chain links TRBV27 to TRBJ2-2; TRBD2 might be the D (6 bases). CDR3 length: 16 residues. Per germline, CDR1 MNHEY and CDR2 SMNVEV (reference sequence). V lost 3 bases and J 6 bases, leaving 17 bases between the germline ends.

This clone was recorded once. This chain connects TRBV29-1 to TRBJ2-3, with TRBD1 identical over 7 bases. The CDR3 spans 12 residues. Losses at the gene ends were 5 bases for V and 6 bases for J; bases not matched to a gene: 5. The germline V gene has CDR1 SQVTM and CDR2 ANQGSEA. CDR3 residues: CSVLTGVDTQYF. The CDR3 DNA reads as TGCAGCGTTCTCACAGGGGTCGATACGCAGTATTTT.

This chain links TRBV7-9 with TRBJ2-1, with a weak D call TRBD2 (6 bases). Trimming left V 5 bases short and J 9 bases short, with 20 bases between. This CDR3 comprises 15 residues. CDR1 and CDR2 (germline): SEHNR, FQNEAQ (reference sequence). CDR3 DNA: TGTGCCAGCAGCCCTATGCGAGGGACCGGGGGTGAGCAGTTCTTC. Amino acids: CASSPMRGTGGEQFF.

The rearrangement uses TRBV11-3 and TRBJ2-3; a weak D match, TRBD1 (6 bases). Germline-derived CDR1 and CDR2 are SGHNT and YENEEA. Trimming took 6 bases from V and 0 from J, leaving 10 bases between them. CDR3 length equals 14 residues. CDR3 nucleotide sequence: TGTGCCAGCAGTGACAGGAGGAGCACAGATACGCAGTATTTT. This codes for CASSDRRSTDTQYF.

V and J are TRBV7-2 and TRBJ2-7; D not certain. Germline CDR1 SGHTA, CDR2 FQGNSA. The ends were cut back, 3 bases at V and 1 base at J, with 10 bases in the middle. This CDR3 region has 14 residues. CDR3 sequence (DNA): TGTGCCAGCAGCTTCTCGAAAGGGTCCTACGAGCAGTACTTC. Protein sequence: CASSFSKGSYEQYF.

This chain connects TRBV5-1 to TRBJ1-1, with TRBD1 as a possible D gene (6 bases). Germline V gives CDR1 SGHRS, CDR2 YFSETQ. The CDR3 has 13 amino acids. Trimming shortened V by 5 bases and J by 0 bases, and 8 bases separated the two germline ends. CDR3 loop: CASRPGVNTEAFF. The CDR3 bases are TGCGCCAGCAGACCAGGGGTGAACACTGAAGCTTTCTTT.

The CDR3 DNA reads as TGTGCCAGCAGCGTAGAGGCTACCTACGAGCAGTACTTC. It specifies CASSVEATYEQYF. The genes are TRBV9 and TRBJ2-7, with D unclear. The CDR3 length is 13 residues. Germline V CDR1 and CDR2: SGDLS, YYNGEE. V lost 0 bases and J lost 2, with 6 bases in between.

With respect to this clone: Other DNA sequences in this sample translate to the same CDR3. The rearrangement links TRBV28 to TRBJ1-2; TRBD1 matches 8 bases. This CDR3 contains 15 residues. Germline V gene lookup returns CDR1 MDHEN and CDR2 SYDVKM. V was pared by 3 bases and J by 4 bases, with 7 bases of the junction left unmatched. In DNA, the CDR3 is TGTGCCAGCAGTTTGGTCCGTACAGGGGGCTATGGCTACACCTTC. Encoded protein: CASSLVRTGGYGYTF.

V gene TRBV7-9 combines with J gene TRBJ1-1, with no clear D. CDR1 SEHNR and CDR2 FQNEAQ come from the germline V gene (reference sequence). The V and J ends lost 4 bases and 4 bases respectively, with 10 bases between them. The CDR3 has 13 amino acids. As DNA, the CDR3 is TGTGCCAGCAGCTACGGTGGGATCACTGAAGCTTTCTTT. Translation: CASSYGGITEAFF.

J is TRBJ2-5 and V is TRBV6-6; D remains ambiguous. V lost 5 bases and J lost 5, with 9 bases in between. From germline, CDR1 is MNHNY and CDR2 SVGAGI (reference sequence). The CDR3 covers 12 residues. As DNA, the CDR3 is TGTGCCAGCAGTGGGCGGTGGGAGACCCAGTACTTC. Translation: CASSGRWETQYF.

This clone occurred once. The chain combines TRBV6-6 with TRBJ1-2; tentatively, D is TRBD1 (5 bases). There are 13 residues in the CDR3. Germline V CDR1 and CDR2: MNHNY, SVGAGI (reference sequence). Trimming pared 9 bases from V and 4 bases from J, leaving 15 bases between. The CDR3: CASRGGGPYGYTF. DNA for the CDR3: TGTGCCAGTAGGGGCGGGGGACCCTATGGCTACACCTTC.

This clone was seen a single time. The chain couples TRBV28 to TRBJ2-3, with 13 bases fitting TRBD2. V lost 5 bases, J lost 3 bases, and 5 bases stayed unmatched. The CDR3 length is 16 residues. Looked up from germline, CDR1 is MDHEN and CDR2 is SYDVKM. CDR3 in amino acids: CASSPGLAGETDTQYF. In DNA, the CDR3 is TGTGCCAGCAGTCCCGGACTAGCGGGGGAAACAGATACGCAGTATTTT.

The rearrangement joins TRBV4-2 to TRBJ2-7; D unresolved. The CDR3 length is 15 residues. V gave up 4 bases and J gave up 1 base, with 14 bases separating them. From germline, CDR1 is LGHNA and CDR2 YNFKEQ. CDR3 nucleotides: TGTGCCAGCAGCCGGTCGAGCAGGTCGTCCTACGAGCAGTACTTC. Translated: CASSRSSRSSYEQYF.

The chain couples TRBV19 to TRBJ2-4; 10 bases line up with TRBD1. Trimming cost V 5 bases and J 3 bases; bases outside gene matches: 4. Germline V gene data show CDR1 as LNHDA and CDR2 as SQIVND (reference sequence). The CDR3 runs 15 residues. The DNA of the CDR3 is TGTGCCAGTAGTCGGACAGGGGGGAACAAAAACATTCAGTACTTC. It codes for CASSRTGGNKNIQYF.

The J gene is TRBJ2-7, the V gene TRBV28, with 9 bases fitting TRBD1. This CDR3 has 15 residues. The junction had 8 bases not matched to a gene; V was cut back by 5 bases and J by 3 bases. Looked up from germline, CDR1 is MDHEN and CDR2 is SYDVKM. The chain's CDR3 is CASSIAGQGIYEQYF. CDR3 DNA sequence: TGTGCCAGCAGTATAGCAGGACAGGGGATCTACGAGCAGTACTTC.